This passage covers 13 T cell receptor beta chains from one sample sequenced in a study of OX40 agonist ivuxolimab in advanced cancers. Receptors were amplified or captured by the immunoSEQ multiplex PCR assay. As stored in TCRdb, this immuneACCESS dataset retains in-frame rearrangements with V and J assigned. A fraction of the clones does not appear; measured against another copy, unresolved V genes explain less than half of the discrepancy, and the remainder lacks a known reason. Within this sample are 70,000 or so clones, with about four fifths of them counted one time only. Approximately 2.5% of the sample goes to the ten largest clones. Source: CD4+ or CD8+ T cells sorted from blood, taken in a trial of the OX40 agonist ivuxolimab. These TCRs come from an adult with an advanced solid tumor such as melanoma, head and neck, liver or kidney cancer.

This clone was seen once. The genes are TRBV7-2 and TRBJ2-3, with D uncertain. The germline CDR1 and CDR2 sequences are SGHTA and FQGNSA. V was shortened by 1 base and J by 4 bases, with 9 bases between the two germline ends. The CDR3 covers 14 residues. The CDR3, as DNA: TGTGCCAGCAGCTTAGGGTTACATGCAGATACGCAGTATTTT. As protein: CASSLGLHADTQYF.

This chain uses TRBV4-1 with TRBJ2-5; D perhaps matches TRBD2 (5 bases). The V gene lost 4 bases and the J gene lost 0 bases, with 12 bases spanning the gap. This CDR3 is built from 15 residues. Looked up from germline, CDR1 is MGHRA and CDR2 is YSYEKL. The DNA of the CDR3 is TGCGCCAGCAGCCGGACTGTCCCGTACCAAGAGACCCAGTACTTC. Translation: CASSRTVPYQETQYF.

The chain has TRBV7-2 and TRBJ1-5, with D maybe TRBD1 (5 bases). This CDR3 comprises 15 residues. Trimming took 1 base from V and 4 from J, leaving 11 bases between them. CDR1 is SGHTA, CDR2 FQGNSA, per germline. Here the CDR3 DNA reads TGTGCCAGCAGCTTAGTCGGGGACGGAAATCAGCCCCAGCATTTT. Residues: CASSLVGDGNQPQHF.

This clone was seen a handful of times. This sequence joins TRBV5-1 and TRBJ2-2, with TRBD1 matching over 7 bases. V lost 5 bases and J lost 4; bases outside the gene matches: 5. The germline V gene encodes CDR1 SGHRS and CDR2 YFSETQ. The CDR3 extends over 14 amino acids. This chain's CDR3 is CASRPTGATGELFF. The CDR3 DNA is TGCGCCAGCAGACCTACAGGGGCCACCGGGGAGCTGTTTTTT.

The count of this clone is one. The chain couples TRBV29-1 to TRBJ2-3, with D perhaps TRBD2 (6 bases). CDR3 length equals 12 residues. In germline, CDR1 is SQVTM, CDR2 ANQGSEA. Trimming pared 1 base from V and 6 bases from J, leaving 8 bases between. CDR3 residues: CSVEGGGDTQYF. CDR3 DNA: TGCAGCGTTGAAGGTGGAGGGGATACGCAGTATTTT.

The chain carries TRBV2 and TRBJ2-5; 9 bases line up with TRBD2. Germline V lookup: CDR1 SNHLY, CDR2 FYNNEI. V dropped 6 bases and J dropped 4; count of bases not matched to a gene: 3. The CDR3 contains 13 residues. CDR3 protein: CASRGLAPETQYF. The CDR3 DNA reads TGTGCCAGCAGGGGACTAGCTCCAGAGACCCAGTACTTC. The full variable domain, its missing parts supplied by reference TRBV2 and TRBJ2-5, is EPEVTQTPSHQVTQMGQEVILRCVPISNHLYFYWYRQILGQKVEFLVSFYNNEISEKSEIFDDQFSVERPDGSNFTLKIRSTKLEDSAMYFCASRGLAPETQYFGPGTRLLVL.

This chain links TRBV6-1 with TRBJ1-2, with 9 bases lining up with TRBD1. The CDR3 has 14 amino acids. With 5 bases clipped from V and 5 bases from J, the junction kept 6 bases outside the gene matches. In germline, CDR1 is MNHNS, CDR2 SASEGT. Here the CDR3 reads CASSPGTGIYGYTF. The DNA for the CDR3 is TGTGCCAGCAGTCCCGGGACAGGGATTTATGGCTACACCTTC.

The chain joins TRBV4-2 to TRBJ1-2; no reliable D call. The V gene lost 0 bases and the J gene lost 5 bases, with 16 bases spanning the gap. The germline V gene has CDR1 LGHNA and CDR2 YNFKEQ. This CDR3 has 16 residues. CDR3 bases: TGTGCCAGCAGCCAAGATCTTACGGGCGGTCAATATGGCTACACCTTC. Protein product: CASSQDLTGGQYGYTF.

This chain uses TRBV5-1 with TRBJ2-5; 10 bases agree with TRBD2. Trimming at V came to 0 bases and at J to 5 bases, leaving 13 bases not matched to a gene. The CDR3 has 18 amino acids. Germline CDR1 reads SGHRS; CDR2 reads YFSETQ. The CDR3 nucleotides read TGCGCCAGCAGCTTGGCGCTAGCGGGGGAAAAAAAGAGGGAGACCCAGTACTTC. It translates to CASSLALAGEKKRETQYF. Combining the CDR3 with reference TRBV5-1 and TRBJ2-5 gives the whole variable domain KAGVTQTPRYLIKTRGQQVTLSCSPISGHRSVSWYQQTPGQGLQFLFEYFSETQRNKGNFPGRFSGRQFSNSRSEMNVSTLELGDSALYLCASSLALAGEKKRETQYFGPGTRLLVL.

The V and J genes are TRBV28 and TRBJ2-5; TRBD1 might be the D (6 bases). The CDR3 sequence is 13 residues long. Germline CDR1 and CDR2: MDHEN and SYDVKM. Trimming took off 6 bases at V and 5 bases at J, with 13 bases between the two ends. In DNA form, the CDR3 reads TGTGCCAGCAGGCTAGGGGGTTTGGAGACCCAGTACTTC. It is translated as CASRLGGLETQYF.

This chain connects TRBV5-1 to TRBJ2-3; a weak D match, TRBD2 (5 bases). CDR3 length: 14 amino acids. Between the trimmed V and J ends, which lost 7 bases and 2 bases, there was a span of 14 bases. The germline gives CDR1 SGHRS, CDR2 YFSETQ. The chain's CDR3 is CASLKDSTTDTQYF. The CDR3 nucleotides read TGCGCCAGCCTCAAGGACTCCACCACAGATACGCAGTATTTT.

The chain is built from TRBV2 and TRBJ1-1, with a possible D match to TRBD1 (5 bases). The CDR3 extends over 15 amino acids. V was shortened by 6 bases and J by 6 bases, with 20 bases between the two germline ends. CDR1 and CDR2 from the germline V gene are SNHLY and FYNNEI. The CDR3 loop is CASSEFRDSGAEAFF. CDR3 bases: TGTGCCAGCAGCGAATTCCGGGACTCGGGGGCTGAAGCTTTCTTT.

This chain joins TRBV19 and TRBJ2-5; 8 nucleotides line up with TRBD1. Germline V gives CDR1 LNHDA, CDR2 SQIVND (reference sequence). V gave up 6 bases and J gave up 2 bases; unmatched junction bases: 5. The CDR3 is 14 amino acids. The CDR3 loop reads CASSLGQGQETQYF. DNA for the CDR3: TGTGCCAGTAGCCTCGGACAGGGACAAGAGACCCAGTACTTC.